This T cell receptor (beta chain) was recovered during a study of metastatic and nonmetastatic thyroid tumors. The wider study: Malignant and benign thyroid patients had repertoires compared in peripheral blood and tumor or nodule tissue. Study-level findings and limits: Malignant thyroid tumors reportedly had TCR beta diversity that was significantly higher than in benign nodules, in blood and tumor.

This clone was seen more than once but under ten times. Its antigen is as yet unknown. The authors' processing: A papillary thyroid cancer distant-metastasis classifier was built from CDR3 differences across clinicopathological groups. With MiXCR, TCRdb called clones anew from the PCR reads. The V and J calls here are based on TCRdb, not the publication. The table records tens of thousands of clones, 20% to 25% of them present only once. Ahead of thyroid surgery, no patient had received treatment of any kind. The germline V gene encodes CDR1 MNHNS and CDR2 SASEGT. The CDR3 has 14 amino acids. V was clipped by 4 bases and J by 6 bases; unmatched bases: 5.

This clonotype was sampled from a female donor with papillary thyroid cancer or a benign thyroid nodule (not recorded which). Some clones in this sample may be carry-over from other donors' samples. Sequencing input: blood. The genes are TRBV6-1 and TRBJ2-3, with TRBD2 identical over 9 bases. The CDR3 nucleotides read TGTGCCAGCAGTGGCGGGGGGGCCAGGGATACGCAGTATTTT. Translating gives CASSGGGARDTQYF.